This T cell receptor beta chain was retrieved from a study of tumor-infiltrating lymphocytes in primary liver carcinoma. Scientists recovered RNA and DNA together from approximately 20-30 mg of unsorted bulk tissue. A constant-region primer served to make TCR beta cDNA from roughly 540 ng total RNA. Construction of TCR beta libraries relied on three successive nested multiplex PCR rounds employing slightly modified ARM-PCR. The first two PCR rounds used TRBV1-TRBV30 forward primers with a C-beta reverse primer, roughly 10 cycles each. TCRdb fed the multiplex PCR reads into MiXCR, producing one record per CDR3 protein. This sample has 95,000 to 100,000 distinct CDR3 sequences; under 70% occur once, and the top ten carry around 10%. Trimming removed 2 bases from V and 0 bases from J, with 10 bases in between. Germline values: CDR1 MNHEY, CDR2 SVGAGI. The CDR3 runs to 15 residues. This clonotype occurred many times.

The TCR was taken from a woman aged 60-75 years with primary liver carcinoma and hepatitis B virus infection. The sample was liver tumor tissue from sampling region 2. Noted subset: tumor region T2, inferior pole. This chain connects TRBV6-5 to TRBJ2-5; D is ambiguous. The CDR3 bases are TGTGCCAGCAGTTACACCAGAGGTAACCAAGAGACCCAGTACTTC. Encoded protein: CASSYTRGNQETQYF.